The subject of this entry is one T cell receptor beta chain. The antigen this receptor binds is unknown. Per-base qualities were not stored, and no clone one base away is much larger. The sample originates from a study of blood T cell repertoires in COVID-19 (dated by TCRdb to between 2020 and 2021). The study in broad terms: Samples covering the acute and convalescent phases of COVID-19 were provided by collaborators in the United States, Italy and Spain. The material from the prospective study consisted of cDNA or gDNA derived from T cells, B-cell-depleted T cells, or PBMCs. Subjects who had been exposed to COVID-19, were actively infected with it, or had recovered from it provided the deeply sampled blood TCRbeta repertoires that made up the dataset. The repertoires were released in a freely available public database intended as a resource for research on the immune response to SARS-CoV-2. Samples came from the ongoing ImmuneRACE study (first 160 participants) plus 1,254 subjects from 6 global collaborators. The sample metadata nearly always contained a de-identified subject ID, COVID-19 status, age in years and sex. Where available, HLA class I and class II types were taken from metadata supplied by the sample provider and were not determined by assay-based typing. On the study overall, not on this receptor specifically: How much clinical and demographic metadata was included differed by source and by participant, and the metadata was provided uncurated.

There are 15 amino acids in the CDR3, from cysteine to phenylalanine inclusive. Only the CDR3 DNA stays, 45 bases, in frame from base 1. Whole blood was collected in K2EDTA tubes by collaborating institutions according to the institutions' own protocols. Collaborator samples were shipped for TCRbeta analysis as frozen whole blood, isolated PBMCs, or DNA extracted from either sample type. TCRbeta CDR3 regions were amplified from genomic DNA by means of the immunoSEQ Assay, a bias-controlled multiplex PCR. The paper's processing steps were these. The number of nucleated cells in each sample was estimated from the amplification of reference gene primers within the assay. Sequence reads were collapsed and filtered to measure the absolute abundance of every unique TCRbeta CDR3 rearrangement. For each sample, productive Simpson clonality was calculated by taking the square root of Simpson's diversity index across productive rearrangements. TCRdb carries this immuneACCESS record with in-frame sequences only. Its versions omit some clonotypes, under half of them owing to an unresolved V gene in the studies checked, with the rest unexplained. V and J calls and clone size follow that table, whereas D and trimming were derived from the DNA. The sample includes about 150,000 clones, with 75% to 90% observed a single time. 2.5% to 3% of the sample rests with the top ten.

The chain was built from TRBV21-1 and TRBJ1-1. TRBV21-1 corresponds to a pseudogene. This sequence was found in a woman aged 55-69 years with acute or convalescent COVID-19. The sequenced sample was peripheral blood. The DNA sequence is TGTGCCAGCAGCATCCTGGAGGCACCGGGCACTGAAGCTTTCTTT. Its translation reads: CASSILEAPGTEAFF.